This T cell receptor (beta chain) was documented in a study of T cell repertoires in cytomegalovirus infection. Study overall: Matching HLA type, along with CMV infection, was indicated by public TCR beta signatures. Whole-study results and caveats: Accumulated public TCR beta family frequency recognized individuals carrying CMV together with the relevant HLA. Dominating the ex vivo response were HLA-C-restricted CMV-specific TCR beta clonotypes.

A word on this clonotype: Its specificity is not known.

V was trimmed by 3 bases and J by 13 bases, leaving 19 bases between them. From germline, CDR1 is LNHDA and CDR2 SQIVND (reference sequence). The CDR3 runs 15 residues. TCRdb analysed the reads with MiXCR anew, one entry per CDR3 protein. Here the sample spans 600,000 to 800,000 distinct CDR3 sequences, 20% to 25% being singletons. This receptor was taken from a human donor in good health (CMV status not recorded). Some clones in this sample may be carry-over from other donors' samples. Sequenced sample: CD8+ T cells from PBMCs. V is TRBV19 and J is TRBJ1-6, with D possibly being TRBD1 (5 bases). The CDR3 bases are TGTGCCAGTAGTATCGGGGACCGGGACCGCCACCCCCTCCACTTT. Translated: CASSIGDRDRHPLHF. Full variable domain (remainder filled in from reference TRBV19 and TRBJ1-6): DGGITQSPKYLFRKEGQNVTLSCEQNLNHDAMYWYRQDPGQGLRLIYYSQIVNDFQKGDIAEGYSVSREKKESFPLTVTSAQKNPTAFYLCASSIGDRDRHPLHFGNGTRLTVT.